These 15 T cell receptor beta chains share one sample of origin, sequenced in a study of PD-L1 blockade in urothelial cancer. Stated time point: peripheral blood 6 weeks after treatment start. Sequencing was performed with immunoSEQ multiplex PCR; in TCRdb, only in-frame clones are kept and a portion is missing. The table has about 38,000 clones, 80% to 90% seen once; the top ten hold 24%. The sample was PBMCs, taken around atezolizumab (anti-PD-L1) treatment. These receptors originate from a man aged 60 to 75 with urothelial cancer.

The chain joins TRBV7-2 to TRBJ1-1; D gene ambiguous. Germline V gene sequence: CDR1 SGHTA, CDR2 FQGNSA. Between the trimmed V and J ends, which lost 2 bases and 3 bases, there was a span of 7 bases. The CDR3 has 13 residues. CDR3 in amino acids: CASSLSRYTEAFF. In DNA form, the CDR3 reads TGTGCCAGCAGCTTATCCAGATACACTGAAGCTTTCTTT.

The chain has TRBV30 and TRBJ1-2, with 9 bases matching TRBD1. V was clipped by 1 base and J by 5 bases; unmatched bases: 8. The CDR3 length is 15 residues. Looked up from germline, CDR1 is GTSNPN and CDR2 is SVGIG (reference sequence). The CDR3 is CAWSASTGGGYGYTF. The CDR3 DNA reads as TGTGCCTGGAGTGCCTCGACAGGGGGGGGGTATGGCTACACCTTC.

DNA for the CDR3: TGTGCCAGCAGTTCCGACAGGTACCCTGGAAACACCATATATTTT. This translates into CASSSDRYPGNTIYF. The chain recombines TRBV28 with TRBJ1-3; a possible D gene is TRBD1 (6 bases). Germline V gene data show CDR1 as MDHEN and CDR2 as SYDVKM. This CDR3 is built from 15 residues. V dropped 4 bases and J dropped 2 bases, with 12 bases sitting between them.

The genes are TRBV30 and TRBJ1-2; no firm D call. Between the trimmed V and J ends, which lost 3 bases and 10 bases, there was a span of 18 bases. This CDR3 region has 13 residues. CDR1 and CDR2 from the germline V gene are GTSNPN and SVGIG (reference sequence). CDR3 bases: TGTGCCTGGAGGTGGTCGAGCGGGAGTATCTACACCTTC. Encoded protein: CAWRWSSGSIYTF.

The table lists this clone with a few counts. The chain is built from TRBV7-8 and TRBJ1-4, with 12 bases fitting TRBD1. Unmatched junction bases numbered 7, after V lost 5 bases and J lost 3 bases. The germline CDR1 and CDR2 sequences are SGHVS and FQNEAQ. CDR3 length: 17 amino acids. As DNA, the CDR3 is TGTGCCAGCAGCGCACCGGGACAGGGGGCTGCTAATGAAAAACTGTTTTTT. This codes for CASSAPGQGAANEKLFF.

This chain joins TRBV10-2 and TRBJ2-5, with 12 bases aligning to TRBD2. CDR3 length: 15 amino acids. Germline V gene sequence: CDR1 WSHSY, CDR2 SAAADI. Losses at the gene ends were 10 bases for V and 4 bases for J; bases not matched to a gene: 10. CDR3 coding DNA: TGCGCCACCTCTAGCGGGAGGGCCCGGGTAGAGACCCAGTACTTC. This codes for CATSSGRARVETQYF.

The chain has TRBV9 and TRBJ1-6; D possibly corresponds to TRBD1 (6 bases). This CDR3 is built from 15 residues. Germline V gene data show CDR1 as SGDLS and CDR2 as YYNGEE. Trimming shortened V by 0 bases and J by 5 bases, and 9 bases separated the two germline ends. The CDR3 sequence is CASSVADRNNSPLHF. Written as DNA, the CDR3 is TGTGCCAGCAGCGTAGCGGACAGAAATAATTCACCCCTCCACTTT.

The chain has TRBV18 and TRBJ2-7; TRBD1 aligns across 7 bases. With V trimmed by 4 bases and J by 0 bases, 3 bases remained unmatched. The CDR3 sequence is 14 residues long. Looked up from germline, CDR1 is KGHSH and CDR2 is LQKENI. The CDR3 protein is CASSHGTDSYEQYF. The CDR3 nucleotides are TGTGCCAGCTCACACGGGACAGACTCCTACGAGCAGTACTTC.

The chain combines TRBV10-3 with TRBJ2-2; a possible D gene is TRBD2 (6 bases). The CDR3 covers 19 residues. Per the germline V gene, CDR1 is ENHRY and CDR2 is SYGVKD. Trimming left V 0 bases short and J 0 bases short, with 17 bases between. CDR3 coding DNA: TGTGCCATCAGTGAGTCGGGTGGGGACTTCATAGCGAACACCGGGGAGCTGTTTTTT. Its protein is CAISESGGDFIANTGELFF.

CDR3 sequence: CASTHGGTGIYNEQFF. The DNA for the CDR3 is TGTGCCAGTACCCATGGGGGGACAGGAATCTACAATGAGCAGTTCTTC. This chain uses TRBV19 with TRBJ2-1; 8 nucleotides agree with TRBD1. The CDR3 spans 16 residues. Germline-derived CDR1 and CDR2 are LNHDA and SQIVND (reference sequence). V lost 7 bases and J lost 3; bases outside the gene matches: 11.

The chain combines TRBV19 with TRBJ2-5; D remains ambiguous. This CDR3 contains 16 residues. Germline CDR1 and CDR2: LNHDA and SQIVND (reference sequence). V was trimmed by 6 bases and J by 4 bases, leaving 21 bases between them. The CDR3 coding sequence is TGTGCCAGTAGCCTAGATGCGACGGGTAAGCGAGAGACCCAGTACTTC. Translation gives CASSLDATGKRETQYF.

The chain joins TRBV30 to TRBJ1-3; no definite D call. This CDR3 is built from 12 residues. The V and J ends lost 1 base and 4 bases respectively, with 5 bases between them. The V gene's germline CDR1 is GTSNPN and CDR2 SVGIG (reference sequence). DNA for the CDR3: TGTGCCTGGAGTGCGACAGGAAACACCATATATTTT. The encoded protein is CAWSATGNTIYF.

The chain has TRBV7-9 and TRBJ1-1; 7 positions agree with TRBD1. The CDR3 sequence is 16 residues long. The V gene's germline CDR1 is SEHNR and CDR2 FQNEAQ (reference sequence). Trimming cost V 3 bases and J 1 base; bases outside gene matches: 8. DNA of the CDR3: TGTGCCAGCAGCTTGAAAGGGGGCAGGACGAACACTGAAGCTTTCTTT. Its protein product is CASSLKGGRTNTEAFF.

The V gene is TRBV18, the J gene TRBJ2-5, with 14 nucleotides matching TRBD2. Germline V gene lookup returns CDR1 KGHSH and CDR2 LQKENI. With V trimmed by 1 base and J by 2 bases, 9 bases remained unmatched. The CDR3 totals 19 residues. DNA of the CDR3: TGTGCCAGCTCACCACTGGGACTAGCGGGAGTTTCCCTTCAAGAGACCCAGTACTTC. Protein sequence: CASSPLGLAGVSLQETQYF.

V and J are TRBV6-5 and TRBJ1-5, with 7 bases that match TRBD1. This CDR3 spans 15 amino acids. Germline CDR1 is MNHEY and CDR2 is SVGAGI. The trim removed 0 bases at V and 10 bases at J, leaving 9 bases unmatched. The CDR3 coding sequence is TGTGCCAGCAGTTACTCAGGAGGGGGCTATTATCCCCAGCATTTT. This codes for CASSYSGGGYYPQHF.